This T cell receptor (beta chain) was recorded in a study of identical twins. Study-wide results and caveats: Fewer insertions were carried by abundant cord blood beta clonotypes, but none was seen in memory repertoires.

One entry per CDR3 protein results from TCRdb running MiXCR on the 5' RACE reads. The sample records fewer than 350,000 distinct CDR3 sequences, about 8.3% being singletons. This CDR3 has 15 amino acids. CDR1 is DFQATT and CDR2 is SNEGSKA in the germline V gene (reference sequence). V was pared by 2 bases and J by 4 bases, with 16 bases between. Of note for this clonotype: Its specificity is unknown.

This same sample was also taken into another study, of yellow fever vaccine responses in identical twins. That publication notes: As reported, the vaccine T cell response of twins seemed partly convergent and partly personalized.

The sequence derives from a young woman in good health. The genes are TRBV20-1 and TRBJ2-3; perhaps TRBD1 as D (6 bases). The source material was memory (CD45RO+) T cells sorted from blood. CDR3 loop: CSARIIGGLADTQYF. For the CDR3, the DNA is TGCAGTGCTAGAATTATAGGGGGTCTCGCAGATACGCAGTATTTT.